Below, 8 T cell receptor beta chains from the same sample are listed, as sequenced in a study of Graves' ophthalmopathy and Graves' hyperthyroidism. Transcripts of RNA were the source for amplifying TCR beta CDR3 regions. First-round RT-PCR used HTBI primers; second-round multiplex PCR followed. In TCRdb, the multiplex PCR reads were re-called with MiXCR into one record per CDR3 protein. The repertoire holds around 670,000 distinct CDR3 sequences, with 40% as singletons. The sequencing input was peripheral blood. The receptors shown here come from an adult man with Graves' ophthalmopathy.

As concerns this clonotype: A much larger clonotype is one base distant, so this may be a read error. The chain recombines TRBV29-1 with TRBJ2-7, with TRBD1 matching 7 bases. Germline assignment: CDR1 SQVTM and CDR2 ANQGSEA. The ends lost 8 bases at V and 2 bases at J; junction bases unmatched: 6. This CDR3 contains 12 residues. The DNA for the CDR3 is TGCAGCACTAGGGACAGTGCCTACGAGCAGTACTTC. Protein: CSTRDSAYEQYF.

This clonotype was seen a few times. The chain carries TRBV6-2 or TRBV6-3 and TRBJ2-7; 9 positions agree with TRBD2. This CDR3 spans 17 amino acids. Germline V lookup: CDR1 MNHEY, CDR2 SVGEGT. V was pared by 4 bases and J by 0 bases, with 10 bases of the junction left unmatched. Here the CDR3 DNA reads TGTGCCAGCAGTTTCGCCACCGCTAGCGGGGTCTCCTACGAGCAGTACTTC. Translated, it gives CASSFATASGVSYEQYF.

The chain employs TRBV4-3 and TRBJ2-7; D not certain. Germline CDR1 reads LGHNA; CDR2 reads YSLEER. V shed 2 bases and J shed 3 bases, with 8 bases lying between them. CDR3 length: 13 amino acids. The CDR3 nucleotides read TGCGCCAGCAGCCAAACTACAGACTACGAGCAGTACTTC. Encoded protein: CASSQTTDYEQYF.

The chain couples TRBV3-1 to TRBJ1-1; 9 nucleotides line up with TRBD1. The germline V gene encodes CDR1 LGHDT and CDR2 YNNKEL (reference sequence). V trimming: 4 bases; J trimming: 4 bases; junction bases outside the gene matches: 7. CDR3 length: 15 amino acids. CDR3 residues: CASSLDRGAGTEAFF. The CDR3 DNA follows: TGTGCCAGCAGCCTTGACAGGGGGGCTGGCACTGAAGCTTTCTTT.

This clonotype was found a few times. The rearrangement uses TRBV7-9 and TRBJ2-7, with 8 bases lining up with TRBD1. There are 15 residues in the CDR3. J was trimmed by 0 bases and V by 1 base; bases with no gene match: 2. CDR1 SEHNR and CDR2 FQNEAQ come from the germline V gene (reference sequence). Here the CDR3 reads CASSLVDRGSYEQYF. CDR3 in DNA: TGTGCCAGCAGCTTAGTAGACAGGGGCTCCTACGAGCAGTACTTC.

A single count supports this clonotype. The CDR3 bases are TGTGCCAGCAGTTACTCCCGAGGAGCGTCCTACGAGCAGTACTTC. Its protein is CASSYSRGASYEQYF. The chain links TRBV25-1 to TRBJ2-7; D is unresolved. This CDR3 has 15 amino acids. Trimming shortened V by 5 bases and J by 1 base, and 15 bases separated the two germline ends. Germline V gene lookup returns CDR1 MGHDK and CDR2 SYGVNS.

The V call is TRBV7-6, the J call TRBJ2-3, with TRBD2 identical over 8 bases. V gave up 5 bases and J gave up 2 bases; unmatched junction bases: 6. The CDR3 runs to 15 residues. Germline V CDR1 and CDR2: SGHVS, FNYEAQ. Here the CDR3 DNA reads TGTGCCAGCAGCCTCCTAGCGGGCCTCACAGATACGCAGTATTTT. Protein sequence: CASSLLAGLTDTQYF.

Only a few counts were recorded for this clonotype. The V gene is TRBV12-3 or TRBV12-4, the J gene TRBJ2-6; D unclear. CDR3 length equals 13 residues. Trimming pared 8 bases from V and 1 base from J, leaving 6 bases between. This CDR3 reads CASLGSGANVLTF. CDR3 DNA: TGTGCCAGCCTGGGGTCTGGGGCCAACGTCCTGACTTTC.